The rows below give T cell receptor beta chains drawn from one sample of a study of identical twins. One entry per CDR3 protein results from TCRdb running MiXCR on the 5' RACE reads. The sample has roughly 470,000 distinct CDR3 sequences; 14% are singletons. These data were likewise used in another study, on yellow fever vaccine responses in identical twins.

Material for sequencing was CD4+ T cells sorted from blood. The receptors shown here come from a woman in her late teens or twenties in good health. Each CDR3 is given with its conserved first and last residue. The D gene is left open where the match is weak. Rows may omit the clone size; those that give it use once, few, many or a size class.

j_call d_call clone_size v_call cdr3_aa cdr3_nt
TRBJ2-5 . few TRBV11-2 CASTFLGSEETQYF TGTGCCAGCACCTTCTTGGGGTCTGAAGAGACCCAGTACTTC
TRBJ2-7 . few TRBV28 CASSRAGTGYYEQYF TGTGCCAGCAGTAGAGCCGGAACAGGGTACTACGAGCAGTACTTC
TRBJ1-4 . many TRBV18 CASSTQLGEKLFF TGTGCCAGCTCAACTCAACTAGGGGAAAAACTGTTTTTT
TRBJ1-2 . . TRBV3-1 CASSQDPGLGYTF TGTGCCAGCAGCCAAGACCCGGGACTTGGCTACACCTTC
TRBJ2-1 TRBD2 many TRBV6-2/TRBV6-3 CASSGLAPSSYNEQFF TGTGCCAGCAGCGGACTAGCGCCAAGCTCCTACAATGAGCAGTTCTTC
TRBJ2-1 . . TRBV14 CASSQDWGRSSYNEQFF TGTGCCAGCAGCCAAGATTGGGGACGTAGCTCCTACAATGAGCAGTTCTTC
TRBJ2-3 TRBD1 few TRBV5-1 CASSPPNRGPDTQYF TGCGCCAGCAGCCCACCCAACAGGGGGCCGGATACGCAGTATTTT
TRBJ1-6 . . TRBV7-2 CASSFVTGQNSPLHF TGTGCCAGCAGTTTCGTAACGGGACAAAATTCACCCCTCCACTTT
TRBJ2-3 . few TRBV12-3/TRBV12-4 CASRPLGSADTQYF TGTGCCAGCAGACCTCTCGGATCTGCTGATACGCAGTATTTT
TRBJ2-1 TRBD2 . TRBV18 CASSPLAGGENEQFF TGTGCCAGCTCACCCCTTGCGGGAGGCGAAAATGAGCAGTTCTTC
TRBJ2-2 TRBD1 . TRBV5-1 CASRPYEGQTFTGELFF TGCGCCAGCAGACCTTATGAGGGACAGACCTTCACCGGGGAGCTGTTTTTT
TRBJ2-6 TRBD1 . TRBV10-3 CAISATAGTGDSGANVLTF TGTGCCATCAGTGCCACGGCCGGGACAGGAGACTCTGGGGCCAACGTCCTGACTTTC
TRBJ2-1 TRBD2 . TRBV7-6 CASSLAPSGSSYNEQFF TGTGCCAGCAGCTTAGCTCCTAGCGGGAGCTCCTACAATGAGCAGTTCTTC
TRBJ1-5 . many TRBV10-3 CAISEGGSQPQHF TGTGCCATCAGTGAGGGGGGAAGTCAGCCCCAGCATTTT
TRBJ2-5 . . TRBV4-2 CASSPRQEPQETQYF TGTGCCAGCAGCCCACGACAGGAGCCCCAAGAGACCCAGTACTTC
TRBJ2-7 . . TRBV5-1 CASSLAHGEQYF TGCGCCAGCAGCTTGGCTCACGGGGAGCAGTACTTC
TRBJ2-1 . . TRBV6-5 CASSYTFLGDNEQFF TGTGCCAGCAGTTACACCTTCCTCGGAGACAATGAGCAGTTCTTC
TRBJ2-7 . many TRBV7-2 CASSLAGQYEQYF TGTGCCAGCAGCTTAGCAGGCCAGTACGAGCAGTACTTC
TRBJ1-3 . few TRBV5-1 CASSSTGVSGNTIYF TGCGCCAGCAGCTCAACCGGGGTTTCTGGAAACACCATATATTTT
TRBJ2-1 TRBD2 many TRBV5-1 CASSLVATSHNEQFF TGCGCCAGCAGCTTGGTCGCGACTAGCCACAATGAGCAGTTCTTC
TRBJ1-2 TRBD1 few TRBV12-3/TRBV12-4 CASSDWDRANYGYTF TGTGCCAGCAGTGATTGGGACAGAGCTAACTATGGCTACACCTTC
TRBJ2-1 TRBD2 few TRBV6-1 CASSPILGTSGRTNEQFF TGTGCCAGCAGCCCTATACTCGGGACTAGCGGGAGGACGAATGAGCAGTTCTTC
TRBJ1-2 . . TRBV20-1 CSARAPAGYGYTF TGCAGTGCTAGAGCCCCGGCGGGCTATGGCTACACCTTC